Described below is a single T cell receptor beta chain sequence and its context. This entry belongs to a study of cytomegalovirus exposure and HLA in healthy donors. Both 60 Vbeta primers and 13 Jbeta primers went into the PCR. Assay used: immunoSEQ multiplex PCR; TCRdb lists only in-frame clones, some missing. The data contain about 150,000 clones, more than 60% of them singletons. Sequenced material: PBMCs. The source of this sequence is a man between 40 and 49 years old in good health and CMV-seropositive.

Here the CDR3 DNA reads TGTGCCAGCAGCCTAGACCCCTCTGGAAACACCATATATTTT. The encoded protein is CASSLDPSGNTIYF. The chain employs TRBV28 and TRBJ1-3; D gene uncertain. CDR3 size: 14 residues. Per the germline V gene, CDR1 is MDHEN and CDR2 is SYDVKM. Trimming left V 6 bases short and J 0 bases short, with 9 bases between.